Detailed here is one TCR beta chain. The RNA input was roughly 0.5 to 1 ug, and it was reverse transcribed with random hexamers. Amplification of TCR beta CDR3 spanned 54 Vbeta and 13 Jbeta via immunoSEQ multiplex PCR. One entry per CDR3 protein, called by TCRdb with MiXCR from the immunoSEQ multiplex PCR reads. The sample includes 150,000 to 200,000 distinct CDR3 sequences, about 96% seen only once; the top ten take 0.12%. This CDR3 is 13 amino acids long. Per germline, CDR1 SGDLS and CDR2 YYNGEE. V dropped 4 bases and J dropped 4; count of bases not matched to a gene: 4. TCR beta sequences were obtained from blood CD8+ and CD4+ T cells. The sample is drawn from a study of CD8 T cells in Susac syndrome. Study-wide context: About 6 sequenced Susac syndrome patients had clinically active disease, while 8 or 9 were in remission.

The clonotype was recovered from a human donor with Susac syndrome. V and J are TRBV9 and TRBJ1-2, with 7 bases lining up with TRBD1. Sequencing was done on a sample of CD4+ T cells from PBMCs. The CDR3 spells CASSPRDSYGYTF. The DNA of the CDR3 is TGTGCCAGCAGCCCCAGGGACAGCTATGGCTACACCTTC. Variable domain in full (rest from reference TRBV9 and TRBJ1-2): DSGVTQTPKHLITATGQRVTLRCSPRSGDLSVYWYQQSLDQGLQFLIQYYNGEERAKGNILERFSAQQFPDLHSELNLSSLELGDSALYFCASSPRDSYGYTFGSGTRLTVV.